Presented here are 26 T cell receptor beta chains from one specimen sequenced in a study of T cell repertoires in cytomegalovirus infection. The antigens these receptors bind are not known. TCRdb fed the reads into MiXCR, producing one record per CDR3 protein. The top ten clones hold about 12% of a sample with roughly 800,000 distinct CDR3 sequences, 29% of them seen once. This specimen was cultured CD8+ T cells from PBMCs, taken from culture after CMV antigen stimulation. The receptors derive from a human donor in good health (CMV status not recorded). Some clones in this sample may be carry-over from other donors' samples.

Written as DNA, the CDR3 is TGTGCCAGCAGCCAACTAGCAGCCGACAGGGGGGAGACCCAGTACTTC. This sequence encodes CASSQLAADRGETQYF. The chain recombines TRBV12-3 or TRBV12-4 with TRBJ2-5, with 9 bases matching TRBD1. The CDR3 loop spans 16 amino acids. J was trimmed by 5 bases and V by 6 bases; bases with no gene match: 13.

This clonotype was seen only a few times. The J gene is TRBJ2-5, the V gene TRBV7-9; 7 nucleotides align to TRBD1. Per the germline V gene, CDR1 is SEHNR and CDR2 is FQNEAQ (reference sequence). V dropped 10 bases and J dropped 4; count of bases not matched to a gene: 9. This CDR3 comprises 13 residues. As DNA, the CDR3 is TGTGCCAAGAAAGACAGGGATGGAGAGACCCAGTACTTC. It encodes CAKKDRDGETQYF.

The chain combines TRBV14 with TRBJ1-4; D gene uncertain. The CDR3 extends over 15 amino acids. Trimming shortened V by 1 base and J by 0 bases, and 6 bases separated the two germline ends. Germline values: CDR1 SGHDN, CDR2 FVKESK. The CDR3 protein is CASSQGLATNEKLFF. CDR3 in DNA: TGTGCCAGCAGCCAAGGATTAGCAACTAATGAAAAACTGTTTTTT.

The V gene is TRBV5-6, the J gene TRBJ2-1; D possibly corresponds to TRBD1 (5 bases). The V gene lost 0 bases and the J gene lost 5 bases, with 9 bases spanning the gap. This CDR3 is built from 14 residues. Germline loops: CDR1 SGHDT, CDR2 YYEEEE. CDR3 sequence: CASSLDRSDNEQFF. CDR3 nucleotides: TGTGCCAGCAGCTTGGACAGGTCAGACAATGAGCAGTTCTTC.

This clonotype was counted a few times. The chain combines TRBV2 with TRBJ2-7; D unclear. Germline V lookup: CDR1 SNHLY, CDR2 FYNNEI. The CDR3 totals 12 residues. V dropped 1 base and J dropped 4 bases, with 5 bases sitting between them. The CDR3 is CASSEESYEQYV. The CDR3 DNA is TGTGCCAGCAGTGAAGAGAGTTACGAGCAGTACGTC.

This rearrangement joins TRBV10-3 to TRBJ1-5; D not resolved. Germline assignment: CDR1 ENHRY and CDR2 SYGVKD. Trimming shortened V by 2 bases and J by 4 bases, and 6 bases separated the two germline ends. The CDR3 has 13 residues. CDR3 residues: CAISETANQPQHF. The CDR3, as DNA: TGTGCCATCAGTGAGACAGCTAATCAGCCCCAGCATTTT.

This clonotype was seen a handful of times. J is TRBJ1-1 and V is TRBV7-9; D unresolved. Trimming shortened V by 2 bases and J by 0 bases, and 7 bases separated the two germline ends. The CDR3 has 14 amino acids. CDR1 SEHNR and CDR2 FQNEAQ come from the germline V gene (reference sequence). The CDR3 region has the DNA TGTGCCAGCAGCTTAACAAATATGAACACTGAAGCTTTCTTT. Translated: CASSLTNMNTEAFF.

This clonotype was seen a single time. The rearrangement links TRBV5-4 to TRBJ2-7; no definite D call. Trimming took 1 base from V and 6 from J, leaving 8 bases between them. Germline V gives CDR1 SGHNT, CDR2 YYREEE (reference sequence). CDR3 length equals 12 residues. The CDR3 sequence is CASSLSEGEQYF. CDR3 DNA sequence: TGTGCCAGCAGCTTGAGTGAAGGCGAGCAGTACTTC.

This clonotype was seen a few times. The V call is TRBV6-2 or TRBV6-3, the J call TRBJ1-5; possible D gene TRBD1, 6 bases. CDR1 and CDR2 from the germline V gene are MNHEY and SVGEGT. This CDR3 has 17 amino acids. Trimming took 0 bases from V and 0 from J, leaving 12 bases between them. This CDR3 is CASSYSTGYNSNQPQHF. The DNA of the CDR3 is TGTGCCAGCAGTTACTCGACAGGCTATAATAGCAATCAGCCCCAGCATTTT.

This chain connects TRBV6-6 to TRBJ1-1; D not resolved. CDR1 and CDR2 (germline): MNHNY, SVGAGI (reference sequence). The V end lost 8 bases, the J end lost 4 bases, and 14 bases lay between the germline ends. CDR3 length: 13 amino acids. CDR3 residues: CASFLETPTEAFF. The DNA for the CDR3 is TGTGCCAGCTTCCTAGAGACCCCCACTGAAGCTTTCTTT.

The DNA for the CDR3 is TGTGCCAGCAGGGGGCTAAGCGGGGTGAGCACAGATACGCAGTATTTT. Encoded protein: CASRGLSGVSTDTQYF. V usage is TRBV12-3 or TRBV12-4 and J usage is TRBJ2-3; TRBD2 aligns across 7 bases. The trim removed 6 bases at V and 0 bases at J, leaving 9 bases unmatched. The CDR3 is 16 amino acids.

The J gene is TRBJ1-1, the V gene TRBV15; D gene unclear. Germline assignment: CDR1 LNHNV and CDR2 YYDKDF (reference sequence). The CDR3 consists of 16 residues. Deletions cut 5 bases from V and 0 bases from J, with 16 bases between. The CDR3 sequence is CATSSTKDILNTEAFF. The CDR3 DNA sequence: TGTGCCACCAGCTCAACCAAAGACATCTTGAACACTGAAGCTTTCTTT.

This clonotype appeared a single time. The J gene is TRBJ2-1, the V gene TRBV4-1; D call uncertain. Trimming removed 4 bases from V and 3 bases from J, with 13 bases in between. Germline V gives CDR1 MGHRA, CDR2 YSYEKL. The CDR3 sequence is 15 residues long. CDR3 residues: CASSLSPDGYNEQFF. The CDR3 DNA is TGCGCCAGCAGCCTTAGCCCCGATGGCTACAATGAGCAGTTCTTC.

This clonotype came up a few times. The V call is TRBV27, the J call TRBJ1-6, with a weak D call TRBD1 (5 bases). The ends were cut back, 7 bases at V and 6 bases at J, with 13 bases in the middle. The CDR3 runs to 14 residues. The germline CDR1 and CDR2 sequences are MNHEY and SMNVEV (reference sequence). The CDR3 is CASTDHRGNSPLHF. CDR3 nucleotide sequence: TGTGCCAGCACCGACCATAGGGGTAATTCACCCCTCCACTTT.

V and J are TRBV4-1 and TRBJ1-6; a weak D match, TRBD1 (6 bases). Germline loops: CDR1 MGHRA, CDR2 YSYEKL. This CDR3 is 15 amino acids long. The ends were cut back, 3 bases at V and 7 bases at J, with 13 bases in the middle. CDR3 nucleotides: TGCGCCAGCAGCCAGAGGGACACCTCAAATTCACCCCTCCACTTT. Its protein is CASSQRDTSNSPLHF.

In nucleotides, the CDR3 is TGTGCCAGCAGCCTTTTACGGACAGGGACTCAAGAGACCCAGTACTTC. Its protein is CASSLLRTGTQETQYF. V gene TRBV7-2 combines with J gene TRBJ2-5, with 8 bases fitting TRBD1. The CDR3 has 16 residues. V lost 5 bases, J lost 2 bases, and 10 bases stayed unmatched. The germline V gene has CDR1 SGHTA and CDR2 FQGNSA.

The V gene is TRBV7-4, the J gene TRBJ2-1; 12 bases fit TRBD2. Per germline, CDR1 SGHVT and CDR2 SQSDAQ. The V and J ends lost 6 bases and 9 bases, in that order; junction bases with no gene match: 6. The CDR3 covers 14 residues. DNA for the CDR3: TGTGCCAGCAGAATACTAGCGGGGGGCACTGAGCAGTTCTTC. Protein product: CASRILAGGTEQFF.

CDR3 in DNA: TGTGCCAGCAGCCTACCAAGGGGGACCCAGTACTTC. Encoded protein: CASSLPRGTQYF. The chain carries TRBV27 and TRBJ2-5; D may be TRBD1 (5 bases). V was clipped by 6 bases and J by 7 bases, with 12 bases between them. This CDR3 is 12 amino acids long. Germline CDR1 reads MNHEY; CDR2 reads SMNVEV (reference sequence).

The J gene is TRBJ1-4, the V gene TRBV7-6; weak D call: TRBD1 (6 bases). Germline V CDR1 and CDR2: SGHVS, FNYEAQ. The CDR3 runs 18 residues. The germline V and J ends were trimmed by 4 bases and 7 bases, with 25 bases remaining between them. The CDR3 nucleotides read TGTGCCAGCAGCTCGGACTCAGGGGCGGATAGGGGTCCTGAAAAACTGTTTTTT. This encodes CASSSDSGADRGPEKLFF.

The V gene is TRBV28, the J gene TRBJ1-2; D remains unclear. The CDR3 spans 16 residues. Trimming left V 6 bases short and J 0 bases short, with 17 bases between. The germline V gene encodes CDR1 MDHEN and CDR2 SYDVKM. CDR3 nucleotide sequence: TGTGCCAGCAGCCAAGTGGGAACCTCTACTAACTATGGCTACACCTTC. Protein product: CASSQVGTSTNYGYTF.

This rearrangement joins TRBV5-6 to TRBJ2-7; weak D call: TRBD1 (6 bases). This CDR3 region has 12 residues. The germline V gene has CDR1 SGHDT and CDR2 YYEEEE. Deletions cut 5 bases from V and 3 bases from J, with 9 bases between. CDR3 sequence reads: CASSWDIYEQYF. CDR3 nucleotide sequence: TGTGCCAGCAGTTGGGACATCTACGAGCAGTACTTC.

This clonotype was recorded at least ten times. The chain employs TRBV7-6 and TRBJ2-2; D perhaps matches TRBD1 (5 bases). This CDR3 has 13 amino acids. Germline V gene lookup returns CDR1 SGHVS and CDR2 FNYEAQ. With 3 bases removed from V and 6 bases from J, the gap between germline ends came to 8 bases. CDR3 residues: CASSFQGSGELFF. The DNA of the CDR3 is TGTGCCAGCAGCTTCCAGGGTTCCGGGGAGCTGTTTTTT.

The sample holds many counts of this clonotype. The J gene is TRBJ1-5, the V gene TRBV28; D remains unclear. The CDR3 has 14 residues. The germline V gene has CDR1 MDHEN and CDR2 SYDVKM. Trimming removed 4 bases at V and 4 bases at J, with 11 bases between. The CDR3 is CASSWQSTNQPQHF. The CDR3 DNA is TGTGCCAGCAGTTGGCAGTCCACTAATCAGCCCCAGCATTTT.

CDR3: CASRHIPKGGTIDGYTF. DNA for the CDR3: TGTGCCAGCAGGCACATTCCCAAGGGGGGAACTATCGATGGCTACACCTTC. The rearrangement links TRBV11-2 to TRBJ1-2; the D gene is possibly TRBD1 (6 bases). V was cut by 6 bases and J by 6 bases, with 26 bases left in between. Germline V CDR1 and CDR2: SGHAT, FQNNGV. The CDR3 is made up of 17 amino acids.

J is TRBJ2-5 and V is TRBV28, with 9 bases lining up with TRBD1. Germline trimming cut 6 bases from V and 5 bases from J; bases unmatched to any gene: 10. Germline lookup yields CDR1 MDHEN and CDR2 SYDVKM. The CDR3 contains 15 residues. Written as DNA, the CDR3 is TGTGCCAGCAGCCTTACAGACAGGGGGGTTGAGACCCAGTACTTC. This translates into CASSLTDRGVETQYF.

The CDR3 nucleotides are TGTGCCAGTAGTGGGTCAGCCGGGGAGCTGTTTTTT. Protein product: CASSGSAGELFF. The chain employs TRBV19 and TRBJ2-2; D is ambiguous. The germline V and J ends were trimmed by 5 bases and 6 bases, with 7 bases remaining between them. CDR3 length equals 12 residues. Looked up from germline, CDR1 is LNHDA and CDR2 is SQIVND (reference sequence).